The T cell receptor beta chain under discussion was sequenced for a study of T cell responses to AZD1222 COVID-19 vaccine. Whole-study results and caveats: The peak T cell response came first, and repertoires were sampled only after it. Clonal diversity was possibly underestimated, and the donors were mostly white British, with more females.

In the case of this clone: Its target is unknown.

Some clones are missing from TCRdb's copy, which holds only in-frame ones; the method was immunoSEQ multiplex PCR. Of approximately 140,000 clones in the sample, about nine tenths were seen once. V gave up 0 bases and J gave up 7 bases; unmatched junction bases: 8. CDR1 SGDLS and CDR2 YYNGEE come from the germline V gene. The CDR3 consists of 16 residues. The sequence was obtained from an adult in good health. The chain employs TRBV9 and TRBJ1-5, with 9 bases aligning to TRBD1. The material sequenced was peripheral blood, taken on day 0 of AZD1222 vaccination. The CDR3 here is CASSVDDRGVEQPQHF. CDR3 bases: TGTGCCAGCAGCGTAGATGACAGGGGGGTAGAGCAGCCCCAGCATTTT.